This record concerns one T cell receptor (beta chain) sequence. Adults between about 18 and 95 years of age took part from 20 to 25 US areas. Clinical history as reported by participants underpinned cohort assignment. The study recruited exposed participants who had met a COVID-19 case within 2 weeks before entry. The data were taken from a study of blood T cell repertoires in COVID-19. The CDR3 totals 14 residues. V dropped 4 bases and J dropped 1 base, with 10 bases sitting between them. CDR1 and CDR2 (germline): MNHEY, SVGAGI. Profiling relied on immunoSEQ multiplex PCR, and the TCRdb table lists in-frame clones only, not all of them. The data contain around 190,000 clones, around 83% of them singletons.

The chain recombines TRBV6-5 with TRBJ1-1; D unclear. Sequencing was done on a sample of PBMCs or T cells enriched from blood (not recorded which). The clonotype originates from a woman younger than 45 who had been exposed to COVID-19. The CDR3, as DNA: TGTGCCAGCAGTTTTGGGAGGGAGAACACTGAAGCTTTCTTT. This codes for CASSFGRENTEAFF.